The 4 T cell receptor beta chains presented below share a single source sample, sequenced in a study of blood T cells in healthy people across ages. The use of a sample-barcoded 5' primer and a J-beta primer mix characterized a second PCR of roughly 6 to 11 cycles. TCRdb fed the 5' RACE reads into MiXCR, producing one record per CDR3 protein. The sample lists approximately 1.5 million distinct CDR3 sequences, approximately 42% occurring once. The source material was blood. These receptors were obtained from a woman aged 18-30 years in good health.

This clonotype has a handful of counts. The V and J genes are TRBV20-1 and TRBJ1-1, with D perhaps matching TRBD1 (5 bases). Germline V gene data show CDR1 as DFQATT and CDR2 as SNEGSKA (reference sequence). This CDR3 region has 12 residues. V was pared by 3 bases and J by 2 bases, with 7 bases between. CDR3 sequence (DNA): TGCAGTGCTAGGGACAAAAACACTGAAGCTTTCTTT. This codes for CSARDKNTEAFF.

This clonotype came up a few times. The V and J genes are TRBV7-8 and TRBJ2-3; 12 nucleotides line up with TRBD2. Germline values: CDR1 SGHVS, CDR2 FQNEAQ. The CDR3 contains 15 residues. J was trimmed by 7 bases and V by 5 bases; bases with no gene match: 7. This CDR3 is CASSQRTSGIYTQYF. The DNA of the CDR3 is TGTGCCAGCAGCCAGAGGACTAGCGGGATATATACGCAGTATTTT.

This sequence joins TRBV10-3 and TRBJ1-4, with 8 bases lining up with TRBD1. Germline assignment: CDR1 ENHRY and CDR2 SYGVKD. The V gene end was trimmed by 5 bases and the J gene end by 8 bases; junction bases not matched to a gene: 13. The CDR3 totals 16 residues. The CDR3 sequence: CAISSKATGVEEKLFF. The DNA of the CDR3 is TGTGCCATCAGTTCGAAGGCGACAGGGGTAGAGGAAAAACTGTTTTTT.

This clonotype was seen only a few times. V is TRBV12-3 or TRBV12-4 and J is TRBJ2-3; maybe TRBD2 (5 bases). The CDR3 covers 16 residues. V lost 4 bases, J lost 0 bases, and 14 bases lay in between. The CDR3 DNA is TGTGCCAGCAGTTCCCTGGAGGCGTATAGCACAGATACGCAGTATTTT. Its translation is CASSSLEAYSTDTQYF.